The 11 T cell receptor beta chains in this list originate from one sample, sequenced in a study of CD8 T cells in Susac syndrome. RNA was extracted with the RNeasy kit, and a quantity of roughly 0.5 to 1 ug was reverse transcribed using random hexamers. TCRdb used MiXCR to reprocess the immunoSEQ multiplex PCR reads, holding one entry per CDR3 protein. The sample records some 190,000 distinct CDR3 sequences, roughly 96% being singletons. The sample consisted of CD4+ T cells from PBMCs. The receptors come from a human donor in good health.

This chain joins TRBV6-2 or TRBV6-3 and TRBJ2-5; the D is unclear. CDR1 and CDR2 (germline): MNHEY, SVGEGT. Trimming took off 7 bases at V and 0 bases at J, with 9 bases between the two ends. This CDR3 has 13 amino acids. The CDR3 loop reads CASITRYQETQYF. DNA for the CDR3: TGTGCCAGCATTACGCGGTACCAAGAGACCCAGTACTTC.

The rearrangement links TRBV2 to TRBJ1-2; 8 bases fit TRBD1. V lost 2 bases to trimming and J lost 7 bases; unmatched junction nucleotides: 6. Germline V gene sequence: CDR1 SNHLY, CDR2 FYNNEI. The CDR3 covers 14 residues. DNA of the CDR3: TGTGCCAGCAGTGAATCAGGGGGCCTTTTTGGCTACACCTTC. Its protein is CASSESGGLFGYTF.

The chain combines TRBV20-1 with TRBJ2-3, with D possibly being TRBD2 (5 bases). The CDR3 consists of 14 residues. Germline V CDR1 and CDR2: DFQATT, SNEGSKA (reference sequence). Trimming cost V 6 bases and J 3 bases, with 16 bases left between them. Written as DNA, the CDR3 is TGCAGTGCCCCGAGAGGGCTACGGACAGATACGCAGTATTTT. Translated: CSAPRGLRTDTQYF.

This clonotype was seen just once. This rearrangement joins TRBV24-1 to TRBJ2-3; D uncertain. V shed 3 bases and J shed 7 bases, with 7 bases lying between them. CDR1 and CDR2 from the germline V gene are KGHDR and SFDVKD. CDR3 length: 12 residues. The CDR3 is CATSDTLNTQYF. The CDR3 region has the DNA TGTGCCACCAGTGATACACTAAATACGCAGTATTTT.

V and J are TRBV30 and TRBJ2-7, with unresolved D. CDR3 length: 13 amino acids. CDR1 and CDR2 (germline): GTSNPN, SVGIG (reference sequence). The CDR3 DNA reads TGTGCATACCGGGCGGCTAGCTCCTACGAGCAGTACGTC. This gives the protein CAYRAASSYEQYV.

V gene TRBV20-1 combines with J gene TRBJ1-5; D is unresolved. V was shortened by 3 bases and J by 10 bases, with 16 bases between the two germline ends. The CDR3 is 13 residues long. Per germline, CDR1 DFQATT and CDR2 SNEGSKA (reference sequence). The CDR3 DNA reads TGCAGTGCTAGTTCCCCAGATACTAGTCCCCAGCATTTT. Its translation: CSASSPDTSPQHF.

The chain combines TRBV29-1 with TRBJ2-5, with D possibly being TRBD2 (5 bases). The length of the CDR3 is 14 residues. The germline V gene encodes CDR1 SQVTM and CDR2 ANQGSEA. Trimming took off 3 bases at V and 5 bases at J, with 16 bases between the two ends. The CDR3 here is CSVDQRTYGETQYF. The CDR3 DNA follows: TGCAGCGTTGATCAGAGGACTTATGGGGAGACCCAGTACTTC.

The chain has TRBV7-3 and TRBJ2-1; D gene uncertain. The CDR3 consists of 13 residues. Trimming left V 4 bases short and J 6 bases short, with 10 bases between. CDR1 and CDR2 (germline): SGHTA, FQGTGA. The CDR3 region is CASSSPDVNEQFF. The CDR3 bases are TGTGCCAGCAGCTCCCCCGATGTCAATGAGCAGTTCTTC.

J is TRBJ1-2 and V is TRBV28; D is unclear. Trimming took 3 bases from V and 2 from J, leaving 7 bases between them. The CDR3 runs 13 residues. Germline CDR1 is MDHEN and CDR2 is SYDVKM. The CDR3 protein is CASSFTDNYGYTF. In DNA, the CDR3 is TGTGCCAGCAGTTTTACAGACAACTATGGCTACACCTTC.

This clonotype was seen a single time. This chain's CDR3 is CSARDVDSNQPQHF. In nucleotides, the CDR3 is TGCAGTGCTAGAGATGTAGACAGCAATCAGCCCCAGCATTTT. The chain uses TRBV20-1 and TRBJ1-5; no clear D gene. Germline CDR1 DFQATT, CDR2 SNEGSKA (reference sequence). With 0 bases removed from V and 1 base from J, the gap between germline ends came to 7 bases. The CDR3 sequence is 14 residues long.

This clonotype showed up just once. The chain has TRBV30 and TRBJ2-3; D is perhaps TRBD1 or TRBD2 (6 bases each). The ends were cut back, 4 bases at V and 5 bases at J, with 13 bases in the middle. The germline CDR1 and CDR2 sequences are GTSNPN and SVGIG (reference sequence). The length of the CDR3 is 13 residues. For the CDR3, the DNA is TGTGCCTGGACCCCGGGGGCGCAAGATACGCAGTATTTT. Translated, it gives CAWTPGAQDTQYF. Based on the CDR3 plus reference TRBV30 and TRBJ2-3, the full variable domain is SQTIHQWPATLVQPVGSPLSLECTVEGTSNPNLYWYRQAAGRGLQLLFYSVGIGQISSEVPQNLSASRPQDRQFILSSKKLLLSDSGFYLCAWTPGAQDTQYFGPGTRLTVL.